A single sample is the source of the 12 T cell receptor beta chains below, sequenced in a study of T cells in Graves' hyperthyroidism and ophthalmopathy. TCR beta CDR3 sequences were amplified from RNA transcripts. HTBI primers drove first-round RT-PCR of the TCR CDR3. In TCRdb, the multiplex PCR reads were re-called with MiXCR into one record per CDR3 protein. The table includes fewer than 750,000 distinct CDR3 sequences, over 12% detected once. The sequencing sample was made of blood. The receptors here all came from a woman in her thirties or forties with Graves' ophthalmopathy.

The sample holds many counts of this clonotype. The chain recombines TRBV12-3 or TRBV12-4 with TRBJ2-7; the D gene could be TRBD1 or TRBD2 (5 bases each). Trimming left V 6 bases short and J 7 bases short, with 19 bases between. The length of the CDR3 is 14 residues. The CDR3 sequence is CASRGVFPEKEQYF. The CDR3 region has the DNA TGTGCCAGCAGGGGGGTTTTCCCCGAGAAGGAGCAGTACTTC.

In its sample, this clonotype was seen many times. The chain combines TRBV28 with TRBJ1-1; no firm D call. The germline gives CDR1 MDHEN, CDR2 SYDVKM. The length of the CDR3 is 12 residues. V was clipped by 6 bases and J by 7 bases, with 12 bases between them. The CDR3 sequence: CASRVQVDEAFF. CDR3 sequence (DNA): TGTGCCAGCAGGGTCCAGGTTGATGAAGCTTTCTTT.

The chain uses TRBV20-1 and TRBJ2-7, with D possibly TRBD2 on 6 matching bases. The V end lost 5 bases, the J end lost 0 bases, and 20 bases lay between the germline ends. Germline CDR1 and CDR2: DFQATT and SNEGSKA (reference sequence). There are 16 residues in the CDR3. The CDR3 coding sequence is TGCAGTGCTGCCTCCCCTCTAGCGCCAAGCTCCTACGAGCAGTACTTC. Residues: CSAASPLAPSSYEQYF.

This clonotype has at least ten counts. The chain links TRBV20-1 to TRBJ2-7, with D perhaps matching TRBD2 (7 bases). The CDR3 is made up of 15 amino acids. V lost 0 bases and J lost 2, with 14 bases in between. The germline CDR1 and CDR2 sequences are DFQATT and SNEGSKA (reference sequence). CDR3 DNA sequence: TGCAGTGCTAGAGATAGGGGGGGTCAGGCCTACGAGCAGTACTTC. Its protein product is CSARDRGGQAYEQYF.

This clonotype has ten or more counts. This rearrangement joins TRBV30 to TRBJ1-1, with unresolved D. The V end lost 5 bases, the J end lost 1 base, and 5 bases lay between the germline ends. The CDR3 loop spans 11 amino acids. The germline V gene has CDR1 GTSNPN and CDR2 SVGIG (reference sequence). This CDR3 reads CAWAQNTEAFF. The CDR3 DNA reads TGTGCCTGGGCACAGAACACTGAAGCTTTCTTT. Full variable domain (rest looked up from reference TRBV30 and TRBJ1-1): SQTIHQWPATLVQPVGSPLSLECTVEGTSNPNLYWYRQAAGRGLQLLFYSVGIGQISSEVPQNLSASRPQDRQFILSSKKLLLSDSGFYLCAWAQNTEAFFGQGTRLTVV.

This clonotype was found many times. The rearrangement joins TRBV10-3 to TRBJ2-1; 7 bases map to TRBD2. The CDR3 length is 12 residues. The J segment lost 6 bases and the V segment lost 4 bases, leaving 0 bases of the junction unmatched. The germline CDR1 and CDR2 sequences are ENHRY and SYGVKD. The CDR3 bases are TGTGCCATCAGTGGGGAGGGCAATGAGCAGTTCTTC. It specifies CAISGEGNEQFF.

In its sample, this clonotype was seen many times. The chain is built from TRBV7-2 and TRBJ2-2; 10 bases map to TRBD2. Germline CDR1 reads SGHTA; CDR2 reads FQGNSA. CDR3 length equals 16 residues. Unmatched junction bases numbered 9, after V lost 7 bases and J lost 4 bases. DNA for the CDR3: TGTGCCAGCACCACAGCGGGAGGGTTTGGCACCGGGGAGCTGTTTTTT. This translates into CASTTAGGFGTGELFF. Based on the CDR3 plus reference TRBV7-2 and TRBJ2-2, the full variable domain is GAGVSQSPSNKVTEKGKDVELRCDPISGHTALYWYRQSLGQGLEFLIYFQGNSAPDKSGLPSDRFSAERTGGSVSTLTIQRTQQEDSAVYLCASTTAGGFGTGELFFGEGSRLTVL.

This clonotype was seen many times. The chain employs TRBV27 and TRBJ2-5, with a weak D call TRBD2 (5 bases). Trimming cost V 8 bases and J 0 bases, with 25 bases left between them. Germline CDR1 and CDR2: MNHEY and SMNVEV (reference sequence). This CDR3 region has 18 residues. CDR3 nucleotide sequence: TGTGCCAGCCGTCGCTTTGGGGTGACTACAGTTAACCAAGAGACCCAGTACTTC. Translation gives CASRRFGVTTVNQETQYF.

This clonotype has at least ten counts. The V and J genes are TRBV29-1 and TRBJ1-1; D is uncertain. Germline assignment: CDR1 SQVTM and CDR2 ANQGSEA. This CDR3 spans 12 amino acids. V was pared by 4 bases and J by 1 base, with 7 bases between. CDR3 sequence (DNA): TGCAGCGTTGTTCCGAAGAACACTGAAGCTTTCTTT. Translated: CSVVPKNTEAFF.

This clonotype has just a few counts. The V and J genes are TRBV13 and TRBJ2-2; TRBD2 matches at 7 bases. Unmatched junction bases numbered 5, after V lost 5 bases and J lost 5 bases. The CDR3 length is 14 residues. Germline V gives CDR1 PRHDT, CDR2 FYEKMQ (reference sequence). The CDR3 DNA sequence: TGTGCCAGCAGCCGTTGGGGGGGAACCGGGGAGCTGTTTTTT. It encodes CASSRWGGTGELFF. The full variable domain, completed using reference TRBV13 and TRBJ2-2, is AAGVIQSPRHLIKEKRETATLKCYPIPRHDTVYWYQQGPGQDPQFLISFYEKMQSDKGSIPDRFSAQQFSDYHSELNMSSLELGDSALYFCASSRWGGTGELFFGEGSRLTVL.

This clonotype was seen repeatedly, ten times or more. This chain links TRBV6-1 with TRBJ1-1; D is ambiguous. Trimming pared 3 bases from V and 5 bases from J, leaving 10 bases between. The CDR3 contains 13 residues. Germline V gene data show CDR1 as MNHNS and CDR2 as SASEGT. The CDR3 here is CASSDRSRTEAFF. CDR3 DNA sequence: TGTGCCAGCAGTGATCGGTCCCGAACTGAAGCTTTCTTT.

At least ten counts were recorded for this clonotype. This chain joins TRBV28 and TRBJ1-2, with D perhaps TRBD1 (5 bases). Germline lookup yields CDR1 MDHEN and CDR2 SYDVKM. This CDR3 has 12 residues. Trimming pared 4 bases from V and 7 bases from J, leaving 10 bases between. CDR3 residues: CASSSLGGGYTF. CDR3 DNA sequence: TGTGCCAGCAGTTCGTTGGGGGGTGGCTACACCTTC.